This T cell receptor beta chain was observed in a study of tumor and adjacent non-tumor tissue in lung cancer. Study-level information: The cohort had roughly 12 adenocarcinoma, a couple of squamous cell and 1 small cell patients. Stage I to III disease affected 9 to 10 men and about five women aged about 31 to 76.

This clonotype is a singleton in its sample. The junction does not match germline at one end; this may be a read error. CDR3 length: 12 residues. In germline, CDR1 is SQVTM, CDR2 ANQGSEA. The library came from three nested PCR rounds adapted from ARM-PCR protocols. TCRdb recomputed calls from the multiplex PCR reads with MiXCR, one row per CDR3 protein. The sample includes 98,000 or so distinct CDR3 sequences, 75% to 90% of them seen just once. The template was RNA from unsorted bulk tissue. This non-tumor lung sample came from over 3 cm beyond the tumor edge. J is TRBJ1-5 and V is TRBV29-1; no definite D call. The sequenced sample was distant non-tumor lung tissue. The TCR originated in a man aged 60-69 years with small cell lung cancer. The CDR3 DNA reads TGCCGCGTTCGAATTCCCAATCAGCCCCAGCATTTT. Translating gives CRVRIPNQPQHF. Supplemented by reference TRBV29-1 and TRBJ1-5, the full variable domain reads SAVISQKPSRDICQRGTSLTIQCQVDSQVTMMFWYRQQPGQSLTLIATANQGSEATYESGFVIDKFPISRPNLTFSTLTVSNMSPEDSSIYLCRVRIPNQPQHFGDGTRLSIL.